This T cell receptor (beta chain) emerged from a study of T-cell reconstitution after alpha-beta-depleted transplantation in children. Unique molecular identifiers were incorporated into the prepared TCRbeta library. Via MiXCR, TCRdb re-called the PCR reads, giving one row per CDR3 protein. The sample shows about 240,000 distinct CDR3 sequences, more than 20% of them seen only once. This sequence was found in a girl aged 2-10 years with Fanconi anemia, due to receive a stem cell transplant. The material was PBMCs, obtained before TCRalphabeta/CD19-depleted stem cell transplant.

This CDR3 is CSVGTSGITGELFF. CDR3 in DNA: TGCAGCGTGGGGACTAGCGGGATCACCGGGGAGCTGTTTTTT. The J gene is TRBJ2-2, the V gene TRBV29-1; 13 bases are a match to TRBD2. CDR1 is SQVTM and CDR2 is ANQGSEA in the germline V gene. The CDR3 extends over 14 amino acids. With 6 bases clipped from V and 4 bases from J, the junction kept 2 bases outside the gene matches.